This T cell receptor beta chain was captured by sequencing in a study of tumor-infiltrating lymphocytes in oesophageal squamous cell carcinoma. Using its own MiXCR run on the PCR reads, TCRdb lists one record per CDR3 protein. Of 10,000 to 14,000 distinct CDR3 sequences listed, 50% to 60% were seen once; the top ten hold over 20%. The CDR3 has 16 amino acids. Per the germline V gene, CDR1 is DFQATT and CDR2 is SNEGSKA (reference sequence). Sequenced material: esophageal tumor tissue. The source is a male donor with esophageal squamous cell carcinoma. The chain links TRBV20-1 to TRBJ2-1; 9 nucleotides align to TRBD1. TRBJ2-7 explains the end of the DNA better; the J call may be wrong. The CDR3 DNA follows: TGCAGTGCTAGAGACGGGGACAGGGAGGGTACCTACGAGCAGTACTTC. Translating gives CSARDGDREGTYEQYF.